This T cell receptor beta chain was documented in a study of blood T cell repertoires in COVID-19. Enrollees, about 18 to 89 years old, lived in approximately 25 US areas. Within the 2 weeks before study entry, each person in the exposed group met a COVID-19 case. Profiling relied on immunoSEQ multiplex PCR, and the TCRdb table lists in-frame clones only, not all of them. Here the sample spans a few hundred thousand clones, 70% to 90% being singletons. The CDR3 totals 14 residues. V dropped 1 base and J dropped 5 bases, with 14 bases sitting between them. Germline V gene lookup returns CDR1 GTSNPN and CDR2 SVGIG (reference sequence).

The V call is TRBV30, the J call TRBJ1-1; unclear D gene. This TCR came from a woman in her twenties or thirties who had been exposed to COVID-19. Sequencing was done on a sample of PBMCs or T cells enriched from blood (not recorded which). The chain's CDR3 is CAWSGPGGRTEAFF. The CDR3 nucleotides read TGTGCCTGGAGTGGGCCGGGAGGGAGAACTGAAGCTTTCTTT.